This T cell receptor (beta chain) was identified during a study of early T cells in non-severe SARS-CoV-2 infection. This clonotype was detected a few times. Individual cDNA molecules received unique molecular identifiers. TCRdb fed the 5' RACE reads into MiXCR, producing one record per CDR3 protein. The sample holds tens of thousands of distinct CDR3 sequences, roughly 13% seen once. This CDR3 region has 15 residues. The V end was cut by 1 base, the J end by 0 bases, with 7 bases between. Germline V gives CDR1 LNHDA, CDR2 SQIVND (reference sequence). J is TRBJ1-5 and V is TRBV19; no reliable D call. The TCR was taken from an adult who was a healthcare worker with PCR-confirmed SARS-CoV-2 infection or an uninfected control (not recorded which). The sample taken for sequencing was whole blood. This chain's CDR3 is CASSIVGNSNQPQHF. CDR3 coding DNA: TGTGCCAGTAGTATAGTAGGGAATAGCAATCAGCCCCAGCATTTT.